The 30 T cell receptor beta chains presented below share a single source sample, sequenced in a study of vaccination and CD4 T cells after COVID-19. Their target antigens are unknown. The Oncomine TCR Beta short-read assay generated sequence data from the DNA of cultured CD4+ T cells. TCRdb fed the PCR reads into MiXCR, producing one record per CDR3 protein. The data show about 20,000 distinct CDR3 sequences, 40% to 50% seen once. The treatment here: 10-day PBMC culture with coronavirus spike peptide pools or control peptides (ViraFEST assay). Sequencing was done on a sample of cultured CD4+ T cells from blood. The receptor source for this set is a human donor with COVID-19.

The chain links TRBV20-1 to TRBJ1-5, with D hard to call. Germline CDR1 reads DFQATT; CDR2 reads SNEGSKA (reference sequence). The V end lost 3 bases, the J end lost 4 bases, and 16 bases lay between the germline ends. The CDR3 is made up of 15 amino acids. This CDR3 reads CSARDGSIGNQPQHF. DNA of the CDR3: TGCAGTGCTAGGGACGGGTCGATTGGGAATCAGCCCCAGCATTTT.

V and J are TRBV5-1 and TRBJ2-2; 9 bases are shared with TRBD1. This CDR3 contains 16 residues. Germline trimming cut 2 bases from V and 7 bases from J; bases unmatched to any gene: 9. The V gene's germline CDR1 is SGHRS and CDR2 YFSETQ. CDR3 loop: CASSLEDRGFGGELFF. In nucleotides, the CDR3 is TGCGCCAGCAGCTTAGAGGACAGGGGTTTCGGCGGGGAGCTGTTTTTT.

This chain joins TRBV20-1 and TRBJ2-7, with TRBD1 as a possible D gene (6 bases). V shed 6 bases and J shed 0 bases, with 6 bases lying between them. From germline, CDR1 is DFQATT and CDR2 SNEGSKA (reference sequence). This CDR3 spans 11 amino acids. The DNA of the CDR3 is TGCAGTGCGGGGGCCTCCTACGAGCAGTACTTC. Translation gives CSAGASYEQYF.

The chain couples TRBV12-3 or TRBV12-4 to TRBJ1-6; the match to TRBD1 covers 9 bases. The CDR3 has 15 amino acids. V was pared by 5 bases and J by 7 bases, with 6 bases of the junction left unmatched. The CDR3 nucleotides are TGTGCCAGCAGTCGGGGACAGGGTGGCAATTCACCCCTCCACTTT. This codes for CASSRGQGGNSPLHF.

V usage is TRBV12-3 or TRBV12-4 and J usage is TRBJ1-2, with D tentatively TRBD1 (6 bases). Trimming cost V 3 bases and J 6 bases, with 11 bases left between them. This CDR3 contains 13 residues. CDR3 residues: CASSFGQGNGYTF. CDR3 DNA sequence: TGTGCCAGCAGTTTCGGGCAGGGGAATGGCTACACCTTC.

This chain uses TRBV2 with TRBJ2-7; 9 bases fit TRBD1. The ends lost 5 bases at V and 3 bases at J; junction bases unmatched: 8. This CDR3 spans 15 amino acids. Germline assignment: CDR1 SNHLY and CDR2 FYNNEI. CDR3 DNA: TGTGCCAGCAGTCCCCGGGACAGGGTACTCTACGAGCAGTACTTC. It specifies CASSPRDRVLYEQYF.

This chain connects TRBV6-1 to TRBJ1-5; D is ambiguous. Trimming shortened V by 4 bases and J by 4 bases, and 8 bases separated the two germline ends. The CDR3 extends over 13 amino acids. The germline V gene has CDR1 MNHNS and CDR2 SASEGT. The CDR3 nucleotides are TGTGCCAGCAGTGGCCAATTTAATCAGCCCCAGCATTTT. Protein sequence: CASSGQFNQPQHF.

This chain links TRBV12-3 or TRBV12-4 with TRBJ1-5, with unresolved D. V was clipped by 5 bases and J by 7 bases, with 18 bases between them. The CDR3 totals 15 residues. The CDR3 loop reads CASSATGVGQQPQHF. CDR3 in DNA: TGTGCCAGCAGTGCGACCGGTGTTGGTCAACAGCCCCAGCATTTT.

The chain is built from TRBV20-1 and TRBJ1-6, with TRBD1 identical over 7 bases. The V gene end was trimmed by 7 bases and the J gene end by 5 bases; junction bases not matched to a gene: 8. The CDR3 length is 14 residues. Germline lookup yields CDR1 DFQATT and CDR2 SNEGSKA (reference sequence). The CDR3 bases are TGCAGTGGACGTAGGGGGCCCGATAATTCACCCCTCCACTTT. It specifies CSGRRGPDNSPLHF.

V gene TRBV20-1 combines with J gene TRBJ1-2, with D possibly matching TRBD1 (5 bases). This CDR3 contains 14 residues. Deletions cut 1 base from V and 2 bases from J, with 11 bases between. CDR1 DFQATT and CDR2 SNEGSKA come from the germline V gene (reference sequence). CDR3 coding DNA: TGCAGTGCTAGAGGGTTTGACAGCAACTATGGCTACACCTTC. It translates to CSARGFDSNYGYTF.

This clonotype was counted a few times. This chain uses TRBV24-1 with TRBJ2-3, with D unclear. Germline V gene data show CDR1 as KGHDR and CDR2 as SFDVKD. The germline V and J ends were trimmed by 3 bases and 1 base, with 7 bases remaining between them. The length of the CDR3 is 14 residues. CDR3 bases: TGTGCCACCAGTGATCCCTCTGGCACAGATACGCAGTATTTT. Its protein product is CATSDPSGTDTQYF.

This rearrangement joins TRBV19 to TRBJ1-1; D uncertain. From germline, CDR1 is LNHDA and CDR2 SQIVND (reference sequence). Trimming removed 7 bases at V and 7 bases at J, with 13 bases between. The CDR3 totals 12 residues. For the CDR3, the DNA is TGTGCCAGTACCCGGGTCCTGGGTGAAGCTTTCTTT. This sequence encodes CASTRVLGEAFF. Using reference TRBV19 and TRBJ1-1 for the parts outside the CDR3, the full variable domain is DGGITQSPKYLFRKEGQNVTLSCEQNLNHDAMYWYRQDPGQGLRLIYYSQIVNDFQKGDIAEGYSVSREKKESFPLTVTSAQKNPTAFYLCASTRVLGEAFFGQGTRLTVV.

This chain joins TRBV5-6 and TRBJ1-1; D gene ambiguous. Trimming left V 3 bases short and J 1 base short, with 19 bases between. The CDR3 runs to 17 residues. The germline gives CDR1 SGHDT, CDR2 YYEEEE. CDR3 sequence (DNA): TGTGCCAGCAGCTCTTTCAGACAATCACGGGGGAACACTGAAGCTTTCTTT. It is translated as CASSSFRQSRGNTEAFF.

The chain uses TRBV10-1 and TRBJ1-2; D gene ambiguous. The CDR3 runs to 13 residues. Trimming left V 11 bases short and J 7 bases short, with 20 bases between. The germline CDR1 and CDR2 sequences are WNHNN and SYGVQD (reference sequence). CDR3 residues: CAQLSRPHGGYTF. The CDR3 nucleotides are TGCGCCCAGCTCTCCAGGCCCCATGGTGGCTACACCTTC.

The rearrangement uses TRBV6-5 and TRBJ1-2; TRBD1 matches at 8 bases. Germline assignment: CDR1 MNHEY and CDR2 SVGAGI. This CDR3 is built from 14 residues. V shed 4 bases and J 4 bases; nucleotides not matched to a gene: 5. CDR3 nucleotide sequence: TGTGCCAGCAGTTCGACAGGGGATACCTATGGCTACACCTTC. Its protein product is CASSSTGDTYGYTF.

As concerns this clonotype: The junction differs from germline at one of its ends, possibly a read error. The chain combines TRBV7-8 with TRBJ2-7; D may be TRBD1 or TRBD2 (5 bases each). Germline V gene sequence: CDR1 SGHVS, CDR2 FQNEAQ. The CDR3 covers 18 residues. The CDR3 sequence: CASSLEMGVAGSSYEQYF. The CDR3 DNA follows: TGTGCCAGCAGTTTAGAAATGGGGGTGGCAGGCAGCTCCTACGAGCAGTACTTC.

The chain carries TRBV20-1 and TRBJ2-7, with TRBD2 matching over 13 bases. Germline V lookup: CDR1 DFQATT, CDR2 SNEGSKA (reference sequence). V lost 6 bases and J lost 8; bases outside the gene matches: 4. The CDR3 covers 12 residues. The CDR3 bases are TGCAGTGCCGGGACTAGCGGGACTCAGCAGTACTTC. Residues: CSAGTSGTQQYF.

This chain joins TRBV27 and TRBJ1-3; no reliable D call. The V and J ends lost 4 bases and 2 bases respectively, with 12 bases between them. The CDR3 spans 15 residues. Germline CDR1 and CDR2: MNHEY and SMNVEV (reference sequence). The CDR3 DNA sequence: TGTGCCAGCAGTTCCAGCAACACCGCTGGAAACACCATATATTTT. It yields the protein CASSSSNTAGNTIYF.

The chain has TRBV7-2 and TRBJ1-6; 11 positions match TRBD1. After removal of 2 bases from V and 14 bases from J, the junction contained 8 bases not matched to a gene. This CDR3 contains 15 residues. Germline loops: CDR1 SGHTA, CDR2 FQGNSA. CDR3 nucleotides: TGTGCCAGCAGCTTACGCGGACAGGGGGCGCGTTCCCTCCACTTT. It encodes CASSLRGQGARSLHF.

This clonotype appeared once. V gene TRBV5-4 combines with J gene TRBJ1-2, with TRBD1 matching over 11 bases. Trimming cost V 4 bases and J 4 bases; bases outside gene matches: 9. CDR1 SGHNT and CDR2 YYREEE come from the germline V gene (reference sequence). The length of the CDR3 is 16 residues. This CDR3 is CASSPPGQGGSYGYTF. CDR3 nucleotide sequence: TGTGCCAGCAGCCCACCGGGACAGGGGGGTTCCTATGGCTACACCTTC.

The chain employs TRBV6-2 or TRBV6-3 and TRBJ2-3, with TRBD1 matching over 9 bases. The CDR3 has 15 residues. The germline V gene has CDR1 MNHEY and CDR2 SVGEGT. Germline trimming cut 2 bases from V and 3 bases from J; bases unmatched to any gene: 3. This CDR3 reads CASSYPGQGTDTQYF. The CDR3 nucleotides read TGTGCCAGCAGTTACCCGGGACAGGGAACAGATACGCAGTATTTT.

V and J are TRBV9 and TRBJ1-2; no definite D call. Between the trimmed V and J ends, which lost 0 bases and 8 bases, there was a span of 11 bases. CDR1 SGDLS and CDR2 YYNGEE come from the germline V gene. This CDR3 contains 13 residues. CDR3 DNA: TGTGCCAGCAGCGTAGATCGGGGTTGGGGCTACACCTTC. This codes for CASSVDRGWGYTF.

The J gene is TRBJ2-5, the V gene TRBV7-8, with D tentatively TRBD1 (5 bases). The CDR3 contains 13 residues. The germline V and J ends were trimmed by 5 bases and 1 base, with 8 bases remaining between them. Per the germline V gene, CDR1 is SGHVS and CDR2 is FQNEAQ. The DNA of the CDR3 is TGTGCCAGCAGCCTTGACAGCCAAGAGACCCAGTACTTC. Its protein is CASSLDSQETQYF. The whole variable domain, filled in from reference TRBV7-8 and TRBJ2-5, reads GAGVSQSPRYKVAKRGQDVALRCDPISGHVSLFWYQQALGQGPEFLTYFQNEAQLDKSGLPSDRFFAERPEGSVSTLKIQRTQQEDSAVYLCASSLDSQETQYFGPGTRLLVL.

This chain connects TRBV6-8 to TRBJ2-3, with 7 positions matching TRBD2. Trimming cost V 0 bases and J 5 bases; bases outside gene matches: 8. The V gene's germline CDR1 is MNHGY and CDR2 SAAAGT. The CDR3 runs 16 residues. CDR3: CASSYSGTNRVDTQYF. CDR3 bases: TGTGCCAGCAGTTACTCAGGGACTAATCGGGTAGATACGCAGTATTTT.

The chain couples TRBV15 to TRBJ1-6; D is unclear. Looked up from germline, CDR1 is LNHNV and CDR2 is YYDKDF (reference sequence). Between the trimmed V and J ends, which lost 2 bases and 0 bases, there was a span of 14 bases. The CDR3 totals 18 residues. Written as DNA, the CDR3 is TGTGCCACCAGCAGATCCCGGGCTTCGCCCTCCTATAATTCACCCCTCCACTTT. This translates into CATSRSRASPSYNSPLHF.

This clonotype showed up just a few times. V gene TRBV7-3 combines with J gene TRBJ2-1, with D hard to call. CDR1 is SGHTA and CDR2 is FQGTGA in the germline V gene. This CDR3 is 12 amino acids long. The ends were cut back, 1 base at V and 9 bases at J, with 7 bases in the middle. CDR3 sequence reads: CASSLKGLEQFF. The CDR3 bases are TGTGCCAGCAGCTTAAAAGGGCTTGAGCAGTTCTTC.

V and J are TRBV28 and TRBJ1-2; tentative D call: TRBD1 (5 bases). This CDR3 is built from 14 residues. V was pared by 7 bases and J by 0 bases, with 12 bases between. Looked up from germline, CDR1 is MDHEN and CDR2 is SYDVKM. The CDR3 nucleotides are TGTGCCAGCACCAGGACATCGTCTAACTATGGCTACACCTTC. It translates to CASTRTSSNYGYTF.

V and J are TRBV7-9 and TRBJ2-3; possible D gene TRBD1, 5 bases. Trimming took 5 bases from V and 3 from J, leaving 12 bases between them. This CDR3 contains 14 residues. Germline V gene data show CDR1 as SEHNR and CDR2 as FQNEAQ (reference sequence). In DNA form, the CDR3 reads TGTGCCAGCAGCCCAGGGCGAGGTACAGATACGCAGTATTTT. It encodes CASSPGRGTDTQYF.

The rearrangement links TRBV9 to TRBJ1-6; possibly TRBD1 for D (5 bases). The V and J ends lost 0 bases and 15 bases respectively, with 16 bases between them. Looked up from germline, CDR1 is SGDLS and CDR2 is YYNGEE. The CDR3 has 14 amino acids. CDR3 protein: CASSVAGVDPILHF. The CDR3 DNA reads TGTGCCAGCAGCGTAGCGGGGGTAGACCCTATCCTCCACTTT.

This clonotype occurred a few times. The chain couples TRBV5-3 to TRBJ1-5; perhaps TRBD1 as D (5 bases). TRBV5-3 is assigned to the ORF class and has an uncertain function. With 8 bases removed from V and 2 bases from J, the gap between germline ends came to 17 bases. This CDR3 comprises 15 residues. CDR3 in amino acids: CASTPGGGGNQPQHF. DNA of the CDR3: TGTGCCAGCACTCCCGGGGGGGGAGGCAATCAGCCCCAGCATTTT.